This TCR beta chain was documented in a study of early T cells in non-severe SARS-CoV-2 infection. Turning to the study itself: Chains from this unsorted whole-blood bulk RNA could not be paired.

One entry per CDR3 protein results from TCRdb running MiXCR on the 5' RACE reads. Of about 72,000 distinct CDR3 sequences in the sample, roughly 9.1% were seen once. This clonotype has ten or more counts. Antigen: not known. Trimming took off 1 base at V and 4 bases at J, with 9 bases between the two ends. Germline CDR1 and CDR2: SQVTM and ANQGSEA. The CDR3 length is 13 residues. Study-wide results and limits: In VDJdb matching, anti-spike CD8 responses were favored while private and CD4 specificities went missing.

The clonotype comes from an adult who was a healthcare worker with PCR-confirmed SARS-CoV-2 infection or an uninfected control (not recorded which). The sequenced sample was whole blood. This chain uses TRBV29-1 with TRBJ2-3; D is uncertain. The CDR3 spells CSVEGAGPDTQYF. The CDR3 coding sequence is TGCAGCGTTGAAGGAGCAGGCCCAGATACGCAGTATTTT.